The clone carrying this T cell receptor beta chain was observed a handful of times. No antigen is known for it. This CDR3 spans 15 amino acids. V dropped 6 bases and J dropped 1; count of bases not matched to a gene: 8. The data stem from a study of CD8 T cells in ankylosing spondylitis. Regarding the study as a whole: Reportedly, matched ankylosing spondylitis synovial fluid was significantly enriched for disease-linked clones. Disease-linked clones bore a CD8+ phenotype and were relatively rare in peripheral blood. What appeared characteristic of ankylosing spondylitis blood was a TCR beta motif of seven to nine highly homologous variants.

With molecular barcodes, quantitative 5'-RACE was used to make the TCR beta libraries. TCRdb reanalysed the 5' RACE reads using MiXCR and keeps one entry per CDR3 protein. Here the sample spans 210,000 or so distinct CDR3 sequences, 7.5% to 9.5% being singletons. The V and J genes are TRBV12-3 or TRBV12-4 and TRBJ1-1, with 7 bases identical to TRBD1. The source is a female donor with ankylosing spondylitis or in good health (not recorded which). The specimen was blood, either unsorted or a sorted T cell fraction (not recorded which). Written as DNA, the CDR3 is TGTGCCAGCAGCCCTCAGGGGGGCAGGAACACTGAAGCTTTCTTT. Its protein is CASSPQGGRNTEAFF.